This entry lists 26 T cell receptor beta chains sequenced from one sample in a study of radiation and T cells in renal cell carcinoma. Some clones are missing from TCRdb's copy, which holds only in-frame ones; the method was immunoSEQ multiplex PCR. The data show 95,000 to 150,000 clones, around 85% seen once. The time point here: blood 2 weeks post-SBRT. Treatment indicated: 15 Gy SBRT to primary tumor, nephrectomy 4 weeks later. The material was blood, obtained from a patient whose treatment included radiotherapy and nephrectomy. All receptors derive from a man aged 45 to 65 with renal cell carcinoma.

About this clone: A far more abundant clone sits one base away, making this likely a read error. The same CDR3 also results from other DNA sequences found in this sample. The chain uses TRBV6-6 and TRBJ2-3; the match to TRBD2 covers 8 bases. Germline CDR1 and CDR2: MNHNY and SVGAGI (reference sequence). V lost 4 bases and J lost 0; bases outside the gene matches: 3. The CDR3 is 15 residues long. CDR3 nucleotides: TGTGCCAGCAGTTTTGCGGGGGGCAGCACAGATACGCAGTATTTT. This sequence encodes CASSFAGGSTDTQYF.

The rearrangement joins TRBV6-6 to TRBJ1-3; D unresolved. Germline CDR1 and CDR2: MNHNY and SVGAGI (reference sequence). This CDR3 comprises 14 residues. Trimming took 6 bases from V and 4 from J, leaving 13 bases between them. This CDR3 is CASSPVNAGNTIYF. The DNA of the CDR3 is TGTGCCAGCAGCCCGGTGAATGCCGGAAACACCATATATTTT.

This chain uses TRBV9 with TRBJ1-2, with 8 bases matching TRBD1. Trimming cost V 2 bases and J 1 base; bases outside gene matches: 16. CDR1 is SGDLS, CDR2 YYNGEE, per germline. The length of the CDR3 is 19 residues. CDR3 residues: CASSVRKTGDINNNYGYTF. The CDR3 DNA is TGTGCCAGCAGCGTTCGAAAGACAGGGGATATAAACAATAACTATGGCTACACCTTC. Using reference TRBV9 and TRBJ1-2 for the parts outside the CDR3, the full variable domain is DSGVTQTPKHLITATGQRVTLRCSPRSGDLSVYWYQQSLDQGLQFLIQYYNGEERAKGNILERFSAQQFPDLHSELNLSSLELGDSALYFCASSVRKTGDINNNYGYTFGSGTRLTVV.

The genes are TRBV6-1 and TRBJ1-5, with TRBD1 identical over 8 bases. The CDR3 has 14 residues. The ends lost 5 bases at V and 8 bases at J; junction bases unmatched: 8. CDR1 MNHNS and CDR2 SASEGT come from the germline V gene. The CDR3 DNA follows: TGTGCCAGCAGTCGCGCAGGGGGCTGGGAGCCCCAGCATTTT. This sequence encodes CASSRAGGWEPQHF.

This chain links TRBV5-1 with TRBJ2-5; TRBD1 matches 8 bases. CDR1 and CDR2 (germline): SGHRS, YFSETQ. Trimming removed 2 bases from V and 1 base from J; junction bases left unmatched: 10. CDR3 length: 17 residues. The CDR3 region has the DNA TGCGCCAGCAGCTTACGGGCCAGCAGGGGGCGCCAAGAGACCCAGTACTTC. It yields the protein CASSLRASRGRQETQYF. Filled out from reference TRBV5-1 and TRBJ2-5, the complete variable domain reads KAGVTQTPRYLIKTRGQQVTLSCSPISGHRSVSWYQQTPGQGLQFLFEYFSETQRNKGNFPGRFSGRQFSNSRSEMNVSTLELGDSALYLCASSLRASRGRQETQYFGPGTRLLVL.

The DNA of the CDR3 is TGTGCCAGTAGTGTTAGCGGGGGACGCACAGATACGCAGTATTTT. Residues: CASSVSGGRTDTQYF. This chain uses TRBV19 with TRBJ2-3; 9 bases are a match to TRBD2. The CDR3 is 15 residues long. CDR1 and CDR2 (germline): LNHDA, SQIVND (reference sequence). After removal of 5 bases from V and 1 base from J, the junction contained 4 bases not matched to a gene.

The gene calls are TRBV5-1 and TRBJ2-1, with D hard to call. V gave up 2 bases and J gave up 5 bases, with 8 bases separating them. Per germline, CDR1 SGHRS and CDR2 YFSETQ. The CDR3 loop spans 13 amino acids. CDR3 residues: CASSFDFHNEQFF. CDR3 nucleotides: TGCGCCAGCAGCTTCGACTTTCACAATGAGCAGTTCTTC.

The chain is built from TRBV11-3 and TRBJ2-2, with D tentatively TRBD1 (6 bases). Trimming took 5 bases from V and 7 from J, leaving 17 bases between them. Germline loops: CDR1 SGHNT, CDR2 YENEEA. The CDR3 runs 15 residues. The CDR3, as DNA: TGTGCCAGCAGCGCTATCTCAGGGGCACGCGGGGAGCTGTTTTTT. Encoded protein: CASSAISGARGELFF. Looking up the rest from reference TRBV11-3 and TRBJ2-2 gives the full variable domain: EAGVVQSPRYKIIEKKQPVAFWCNPISGHNTLYWYLQNLGQGPELLIRYENEEAVDDSQLPKDRFSAERLKGVDSTLKIQPAELGDSAVYLCASSAISGARGELFFGEGSRLTVL.

J is TRBJ1-1 and V is TRBV4-1; 7 bases are a match to TRBD1. The J segment lost 3 bases and the V segment lost 3 bases, leaving 7 bases of the junction unmatched. This CDR3 is 15 amino acids long. Looked up from germline, CDR1 is MGHRA and CDR2 is YSYEKL. The CDR3 DNA is TGCGCCAGCAGCCACCAACAGGGGCGGGACACTGAAGCTTTCTTT. Its translation is CASSHQQGRDTEAFF.

The chain is built from TRBV5-1 and TRBJ2-3; tentatively, D is TRBD1 or TRBD2 (5 bases each). The germline V and J ends were trimmed by 3 bases and 2 bases, with 13 bases remaining between them. CDR3 length: 15 amino acids. Per the germline V gene, CDR1 is SGHRS and CDR2 is YFSETQ. The CDR3 protein is CASSWERGATDTQYF. DNA of the CDR3: TGCGCCAGCAGCTGGGAGAGAGGGGCCACAGATACGCAGTATTTT.

This chain connects TRBV19 to TRBJ2-6, with TRBD1 identical over 9 bases. Germline loops: CDR1 LNHDA, CDR2 SQIVND (reference sequence). Trimming removed 5 bases from V and 0 bases from J; junction bases left unmatched: 5. The CDR3 runs to 17 residues. CDR3 region: CASSSGTGHSGANVLTF. As DNA, the CDR3 is TGTGCCAGTAGTTCGGGGACAGGGCACTCTGGGGCCAACGTCCTGACTTTC.

This chain connects TRBV10-3 to TRBJ2-3; 8 bases are a match to TRBD1. J lost 3 bases, V lost 3 bases, and 2 bases had no gene match. Germline-derived CDR1 and CDR2 are ENHRY and SYGVKD. The CDR3 is 14 residues long. CDR3 sequence reads: CAISDRTGTDTQYF. In DNA, the CDR3 is TGTGCCATCAGTGACCGGACAGGGACAGATACGCAGTATTTT.

The chain joins TRBV6-5 to TRBJ1-2; TRBD1 matches 9 bases. Germline loops: CDR1 MNHEY, CDR2 SVGAGI. With V trimmed by 6 bases and J by 4 bases, 6 bases remained unmatched. CDR3 size: 14 residues. This chain's CDR3 is CASRQTGGGYGYTF. CDR3 bases: TGTGCCAGCAGGCAGACAGGGGGAGGCTATGGCTACACCTTC.

The chain joins TRBV10-3 to TRBJ1-2; D gene uncertain. The CDR3 has 12 amino acids. Trimming shortened V by 6 bases and J by 6 bases, and 11 bases separated the two germline ends. Per the germline V gene, CDR1 is ENHRY and CDR2 is SYGVKD. The CDR3 sequence: CAISQLADGYTF. The CDR3 DNA sequence: TGTGCCATCAGCCAACTCGCTGATGGCTACACCTTC.

The chain is built from TRBV6-6 and TRBJ1-2; possibly TRBD1 for D (5 bases). Germline CDR1 reads MNHNY; CDR2 reads SVGAGI (reference sequence). V lost 5 bases, J lost 8 bases, and 21 bases lay in between. The CDR3 is 15 residues long. The CDR3 DNA reads as TGTGCCAGCAGTATGGTCGGGACCGACGACGGGGGCTACACCTTC. This sequence encodes CASSMVGTDDGGYTF.

The chain carries TRBV5-1 and TRBJ2-4, with 8 bases fitting TRBD2. Germline CDR1 and CDR2: SGHRS and YFSETQ. The CDR3 spans 13 residues. The trim removed 1 base at V and 8 bases at J, leaving 2 bases unmatched. The CDR3: CASSLTGGDIQYF. CDR3 bases: TGCGCCAGCAGCTTGACGGGAGGGGACATTCAGTACTTC.

CDR3 residues: CASSLMSPGNTIYF. CDR3 nucleotides: TGTGCCAGCAGCTTAATGAGCCCTGGAAACACCATATATTTT. The chain couples TRBV7-2 to TRBJ1-3; the D is unclear. Trimming shortened V by 2 bases and J by 2 bases, and 7 bases separated the two germline ends. CDR3 length equals 14 residues. Germline V gene data show CDR1 as SGHTA and CDR2 as FQGNSA.

J is TRBJ1-2 and V is TRBV27, with no clear D. V lost 5 bases and J lost 5, with 15 bases in between. Per germline, CDR1 MNHEY and CDR2 SMNVEV (reference sequence). CDR3 length: 14 amino acids. CDR3 in DNA: TGTGCCAGCAGTCCCCACTTTCGGGAGTATGGCTACACCTTC. This gives the protein CASSPHFREYGYTF.

The rearrangement uses TRBV27 and TRBJ2-3, with 7 bases matching TRBD1. The germline CDR1 and CDR2 sequences are MNHEY and SMNVEV (reference sequence). V gave up 6 bases and J gave up 3 bases; unmatched junction bases: 15. This CDR3 is 17 amino acids long. DNA for the CDR3: TGTGCCAGCAGCCCCTCGGGCTTGACAGGGTTTACAGATACGCAGTATTTT. As protein: CASSPSGLTGFTDTQYF.

The V gene is TRBV5-1, the J gene TRBJ1-1; TRBD1 aligns across 8 bases. V shed 2 bases, J shed 3 bases, and the junction held 3 bases outside the gene matches. The CDR3 length is 14 residues. Germline assignment: CDR1 SGHRS and CDR2 YFSETQ. The CDR3 is CASSFTGGDTEAFF. The CDR3, as DNA: TGCGCCAGCAGCTTTACAGGGGGGGACACTGAAGCTTTCTTT.

This clone was recorded once. J is TRBJ2-7 and V is TRBV5-1; D not resolved. CDR1 is SGHRS and CDR2 is YFSETQ in the germline V gene. The CDR3 extends over 13 amino acids. Trimming removed 5 bases at V and 6 bases at J, with 15 bases between. CDR3 nucleotide sequence: TGCGCCAGCAGGCCGAAAGAGGTGGGCGAGCAGTACTTC. Amino acid sequence: CASRPKEVGEQYF. Complete variable domain (other parts from reference TRBV5-1 and TRBJ2-7): KAGVTQTPRYLIKTRGQQVTLSCSPISGHRSVSWYQQTPGQGLQFLFEYFSETQRNKGNFPGRFSGRQFSNSRSEMNVSTLELGDSALYLCASRPKEVGEQYFGPGTRLTVT.

The CDR3 bases are TGTGCCAGCAGCTTGGGCGCGGGAACGGGCCCCGAGTACTTC. This encodes CASSLGAGTGPEYF. The V gene is TRBV5-6, the J gene TRBJ2-7; D possibly corresponds to TRBD2 (6 bases). This CDR3 is built from 14 residues. V was trimmed by 0 bases and J by 11 bases, leaving 18 bases between them. Germline CDR1 reads SGHDT; CDR2 reads YYEEEE. The whole variable domain, remainder taken from reference TRBV5-6 and TRBJ2-7, is DAGVTQSPTHLIKTRGQQVTLRCSPKSGHDTVSWYQQALGQGPQFIFQYYEEEERQRGNFPDRFSGHQFPNYSSELNVNALLLGDSALYLCASSLGAGTGPEYFGPGTRLTVT.

The chain recombines TRBV2 with TRBJ2-1, with 7 nucleotides matching TRBD2. Germline V gives CDR1 SNHLY, CDR2 FYNNEI. V dropped 1 base and J dropped 15; count of bases not matched to a gene: 15. This CDR3 is built from 15 residues. As DNA, the CDR3 is TGTGCCAGCAGTGAAGGGCGGGGGACCTCCGTCTCCCTGTTCTTC. Protein product: CASSEGRGTSVSLFF. Variable domain in full (rest from reference TRBV2 and TRBJ2-1): EPEVTQTPSHQVTQMGQEVILRCVPISNHLYFYWYRQILGQKVEFLVSFYNNEISEKSEIFDDQFSVERPDGSNFTLKIRSTKLEDSAMYFCASSEGRGTSVSLFFGPGTRLTVL.

The V call is TRBV7-9, the J call TRBJ1-2; D not certain. Between the trimmed V and J ends, which lost 4 bases and 9 bases, there was a span of 18 bases. This CDR3 has 14 amino acids. The germline gives CDR1 SEHNR, CDR2 FQNEAQ (reference sequence). The CDR3 reads CASSSQDLRPRYTF. The CDR3 bases are TGTGCCAGCAGCTCACAAGACCTTAGACCCCGCTACACCTTC.

This clone has only one observation. V is TRBV19 and J is TRBJ1-5; D is ambiguous. In germline, CDR1 is LNHDA, CDR2 SQIVND (reference sequence). The CDR3 spans 15 residues. V lost 4 bases and J lost 3, with 13 bases in between. CDR3 sequence: CASSRDGVPNQPQHF. Written as DNA, the CDR3 is TGTGCCAGTAGTAGAGACGGCGTACCCAATCAGCCCCAGCATTTT. The whole variable domain, remainder taken from reference TRBV19 and TRBJ1-5, is DGGITQSPKYLFRKEGQNVTLSCEQNLNHDAMYWYRQDPGQGLRLIYYSQIVNDFQKGDIAEGYSVSREKKESFPLTVTSAQKNPTAFYLCASSRDGVPNQPQHFGDGTRLSIL.

The V and J genes are TRBV10-3 and TRBJ1-3; D is possibly TRBD1 (6 bases). There are 15 residues in the CDR3. V was cut by 6 bases and J by 3 bases, with 15 bases left in between. Germline loops: CDR1 ENHRY, CDR2 SYGVKD. The CDR3 region has the DNA TGTGCCATCAGGAATACAGGGATCGGTGGAAACACCATATATTTT. Translation: CAIRNTGIGGNTIYF.